This entry is about one TCR beta chain. What it binds is unknown. This sample is drawn from a study of spatial heterogeneity in lung cancer. Study-wide background: The library had UMIs, and each TCR and UMI pair averaged more than ten raw reads.

V lost 0 bases to trimming and J lost 10 bases, with 15 bases between them. From germline, CDR1 is SGHTA and CDR2 FQGNSA. The CDR3 consists of 15 residues. Time point reported: sample taken at primary tumor resection. Whole RNA came from tumor, nontumor lung or frozen PBMC and was sequenced without being sorted. Whole-study findings and limits: Whereas they appeared in blood less at follow-up, ubiquitous expanded tumor TCRs appeared there more at resection.

Carried by each TCR cDNA molecule was a unique molecular identifier. TCRdb reprocessed the 5' RACE reads with MiXCR, giving one entry per CDR3 protein. Among about 82,000 distinct CDR3 sequences listed, 10% to 15% were seen once. Sequenced here: PBMCs, sampled at surgery. The TCR originated in a male donor with early-stage non-small cell lung cancer. This chain links TRBV7-2 with TRBJ1-4; D not certain. The CDR3 DNA sequence: TGTGCCAGCAGCTTAGCGACGGTTAGCGGAGGAAAACTGTTTTTT. Translating gives CASSLATVSGGKLFF.